What follows are 31 T cell receptor beta chains derived from one specimen sequenced in a study of vaccination and CD4 T cells after COVID-19. TCRdb used MiXCR to reprocess the PCR reads, holding one entry per CDR3 protein. The table includes fewer than 30,000 distinct CDR3 sequences, roughly 51% detected once. The material sequenced was CD4+ T cells from blood, taken before SARS-CoV-2 vaccination. The receptors were gathered from a human donor who had recovered from COVID-19.

The chain employs TRBV7-9 and TRBJ1-5; a weak D match, TRBD1 (6 bases). V was pared by 5 bases and J by 5 bases, with 13 bases between. This CDR3 has 14 amino acids. CDR1 and CDR2 (germline): SEHNR, FQNEAQ (reference sequence). The CDR3 reads CASSLQGIDQPQHF. The CDR3 DNA reads TGTGCCAGCAGCCTACAGGGAATCGATCAGCCCCAGCATTTT.

This clonotype was picked up a small number of times. The chain combines TRBV10-3 with TRBJ2-7, with D tentatively TRBD2 (5 bases). Deletions cut 0 bases from V and 2 bases from J, with 11 bases between. The germline CDR1 and CDR2 sequences are ENHRY and SYGVKD. The length of the CDR3 is 15 residues. The CDR3 bases are TGTGCCATCAGTGAGTCAGGCGGACTCACCTACGAGCAGTACTTC. Translated, it gives CAISESGGLTYEQYF.

In this sample, this clonotype turned up a few times. The chain is built from TRBV20-1 and TRBJ2-3; TRBD2 matches at 7 bases. The CDR3 consists of 17 residues. Germline loops: CDR1 DFQATT, CDR2 SNEGSKA (reference sequence). Losses at the gene ends were 5 bases for V and 4 bases for J; bases not matched to a gene: 18. This CDR3 reads CSALRGEGLQEADTQYF. The CDR3, as DNA: TGCAGTGCTTTACGGGGGGAGGGCCTCCAAGAGGCAGATACGCAGTATTTT.

The chain carries TRBV29-1 and TRBJ1-5; TRBD1 is a possible D gene (6 bases). Germline CDR1 is SQVTM and CDR2 is ANQGSEA. The CDR3 has 13 amino acids. Trimming pared 4 bases from V and 6 bases from J, leaving 13 bases between. CDR3 residues: CSVVSGAGQPQHF. CDR3 coding DNA: TGCAGCGTTGTTTCGGGGGCGGGTCAGCCCCAGCATTTT.

The J gene is TRBJ2-5, the V gene TRBV30; D is possibly TRBD1 (6 bases). The ends were cut back, 1 base at V and 5 bases at J, with 14 bases in the middle. The CDR3 extends over 14 amino acids. CDR1 GTSNPN and CDR2 SVGIG come from the germline V gene (reference sequence). CDR3 in DNA: TGTGCCTGGAGTGACAGGGTCGGGTTGGAGACCCAGTACTTC. Protein sequence: CAWSDRVGLETQYF.

The V and J genes are TRBV27 and TRBJ1-5; D unclear. Germline V gene data show CDR1 as MNHEY and CDR2 as SMNVEV (reference sequence). V was pared by 2 bases and J by 9 bases, with 8 bases between. The CDR3 is 12 amino acids. CDR3: CASSLLRGPQHF. In nucleotides, the CDR3 is TGTGCCAGCAGTTTACTGCGGGGGCCCCAGCATTTT.

The J gene is TRBJ1-2, the V gene TRBV12-3 or TRBV12-4; D remains unclear. V was pared by 7 bases and J by 5 bases, with 14 bases between. The CDR3 is made up of 13 amino acids. The CDR3 loop is CASNSGIGYGYTF. The CDR3 DNA follows: TGTGCCAGCAACTCGGGGATTGGGTATGGCTACACCTTC.

The J gene is TRBJ2-3, the V gene TRBV30, with 7 positions matching TRBD2. J was trimmed by 2 bases and V by 3 bases; bases with no gene match: 5. The CDR3 covers 14 residues. The germline CDR1 and CDR2 sequences are GTSNPN and SVGIG (reference sequence). CDR3 DNA sequence: TGTGCCTGGAGGGGGCTAGCGGCCACAGATACGCAGTATTTT. Its protein is CAWRGLAATDTQYF.

This clonotype has more than one count but fewer than ten. The chain has TRBV6-1 and TRBJ1-1; weak D call: TRBD1 (5 bases). The CDR3 covers 14 residues. Per germline, CDR1 MNHNS and CDR2 SASEGT. Trimming took 4 bases from V and 1 from J, leaving 10 bases between them. CDR3 in DNA: TGTGCCAGCAGTGGACGACAGTGGAACACTGAAGCTTTCTTT. This sequence encodes CASSGRQWNTEAFF.

This clonotype was found a few times. The V call is TRBV19, the J call TRBJ2-2, with D possibly TRBD1 on 6 matching bases. V lost 5 bases and J lost 1, with 14 bases in between. Germline assignment: CDR1 LNHDA and CDR2 SQIVND (reference sequence). This CDR3 has 16 amino acids. In DNA, the CDR3 is TGTGCCAGTAGTCCCCGTGGGGGCCTGAACACCGGGGAGCTGTTTTTT. This gives the protein CASSPRGGLNTGELFF.

The sample holds a few counts of this clonotype. Written as DNA, the CDR3 is TGTGCCAGCAGCTTACCGGACGGGACAGTTTATGGCTACACCTTC. Translation: CASSLPDGTVYGYTF. The rearrangement joins TRBV5-4 to TRBJ1-2; 7 bases match TRBD1. The ends lost 2 bases at V and 5 bases at J; junction bases unmatched: 9. Germline CDR1 SGHNT, CDR2 YYREEE (reference sequence). There are 15 residues in the CDR3. The full variable domain, with the rest looked up from reference TRBV5-4 and TRBJ1-2, is ETGVTQSPTHLIKTRGQQVTLRCSSQSGHNTVSWYQQALGQGPQFIFQYYREEENGRGNFPPRFSGLQFPNYSSELNVNALELDDSALYLCASSLPDGTVYGYTFGSGTRLTVV.

The chain is built from TRBV6-1 and TRBJ2-7; no clear D gene. The CDR3 loop spans 12 amino acids. Germline CDR1 is MNHNS and CDR2 is SASEGT. V was shortened by 4 bases and J by 6 bases, with 10 bases between the two germline ends. The CDR3 DNA sequence: TGTGCCAGCAGTGCAATCCTTCTCGAGCAGTACTTC. Amino acids: CASSAILLEQYF.

The rearrangement uses TRBV20-1 and TRBJ2-2; 9 positions match TRBD1. CDR3 size: 15 residues. Germline CDR1 DFQATT, CDR2 SNEGSKA (reference sequence). The junction had 10 bases not matched to a gene; V was cut back by 6 bases and J by 5 bases. In nucleotides, the CDR3 is TGCAGTGCCCCCGGACAGGGGAGGTGGACCGGGGAGCTGTTTTTT. Its translation: CSAPGQGRWTGELFF.

This clonotype has more than one count but fewer than ten. The CDR3: CSARYPNTDTQYF. Here the CDR3 DNA reads TGCAGTGCTAGGTATCCGAACACAGATACGCAGTATTTT. The chain links TRBV20-1 to TRBJ2-3; no reliable D call. Germline loops: CDR1 DFQATT, CDR2 SNEGSKA (reference sequence). Trimming left V 3 bases short and J 2 bases short, with 9 bases between. CDR3 length: 13 residues.

This clonotype was recorded a few times. The V call is TRBV5-1, the J call TRBJ2-7, with D possibly being TRBD1 (6 bases). V was clipped by 7 bases and J by 4 bases, with 15 bases between them. Germline CDR1 and CDR2: SGHRS and YFSETQ. CDR3 size: 13 residues. The CDR3 sequence is CASSQGANYEQYF. DNA for the CDR3: TGCGCCAGCTCACAGGGTGCAAATTACGAGCAGTACTTC.

V and J are TRBV21-1 and TRBJ2-7; the table's D call, TRBD2, has no DNA check behind it. TRBV21-1 is labeled a pseudogene. The CDR3 covers 16 residues. The CDR3 sequence: CASSKGKTGEGYEQYF. Here the CDR3 DNA reads TGTGCCAGCAGCAAAGGAAAAACGGGAGAAGGGTACGAGCAGTACTTC.

The sample holds a few counts of this clonotype. The chain combines TRBV7-3 with TRBJ1-6; D perhaps matches TRBD1 (6 bases). Germline V gives CDR1 SGHTA, CDR2 FQGTGA. CDR3 length: 13 amino acids. V was shortened by 3 bases and J by 7 bases, with 7 bases between the two germline ends. CDR3 sequence: CASSLQGNSPLHF. For the CDR3, the DNA is TGTGCCAGCAGCTTGCAGGGGAATTCACCCCTCCACTTT.

This chain uses TRBV29-1 with TRBJ2-1; 11 bases map to TRBD2. The length of the CDR3 is 15 residues. Unmatched junction bases numbered 2, after V lost 4 bases and J lost 0 bases. Germline values: CDR1 SQVTM, CDR2 ANQGSEA. This chain's CDR3 is CSVASGRSSYNEQFF. The CDR3 nucleotides are TGCAGCGTTGCTAGCGGGAGGAGCTCCTACAATGAGCAGTTCTTC.

The chain recombines TRBV28 with TRBJ1-3; possibly TRBD1 for D (5 bases). This CDR3 has 17 amino acids. In germline, CDR1 is MDHEN, CDR2 SYDVKM. Trimming shortened V by 8 bases and J by 0 bases, and 20 bases separated the two germline ends. CDR3: CASLGSGADFSGNTIYF. DNA for the CDR3: TGTGCCAGCTTGGGGTCTGGGGCTGACTTCTCTGGAAACACCATATATTTT.

The chain uses TRBV5-5 and TRBJ2-5; 13 bases are shared with TRBD2. V lost 0 bases, J lost 5 bases, and 7 bases stayed unmatched. CDR3 length: 17 residues. The germline V gene has CDR1 SGHKS and CDR2 YYEKEE (reference sequence). In DNA form, the CDR3 reads TGTGCCAGCAGCTTGGCCACTAGCGGGAGGGCAATGGAGACCCAGTACTTC. Translated, it gives CASSLATSGRAMETQYF.

This rearrangement joins TRBV25-1 to TRBJ2-7; no clear D gene. The germline V and J ends were trimmed by 7 bases and 4 bases, with 8 bases remaining between them. This CDR3 is 11 amino acids long. From germline, CDR1 is MGHDK and CDR2 SYGVNS. In DNA, the CDR3 is TGTGCCAGCATTGGAAAGTACGAGCAGTACTTC. Translated: CASIGKYEQYF.

The chain links TRBV20-1 to TRBJ1-3; no definite D call. Trimming took 3 bases from V and 0 from J, leaving 6 bases between them. Looked up from germline, CDR1 is DFQATT and CDR2 is SNEGSKA (reference sequence). CDR3 length: 13 residues. The CDR3 nucleotides are TGCAGTGCTAGGGGGAACTCTGGAAACACCATATATTTT. Residues: CSARGNSGNTIYF.

The chain uses TRBV28 and TRBJ2-3, with 8 nucleotides matching TRBD2. The CDR3 extends over 17 amino acids. The germline V gene has CDR1 MDHEN and CDR2 SYDVKM. Losses at the gene ends were 5 bases for V and 4 bases for J; bases not matched to a gene: 14. CDR3 region: CASSPAYRAGDSDTQYF. The CDR3 DNA reads TGTGCCAGCAGTCCCGCCTACCGAGCGGGAGACTCAGATACGCAGTATTTT.

V and J are TRBV2 and TRBJ1-1; maybe TRBD1 (5 bases). CDR1 is SNHLY and CDR2 is FYNNEI in the germline V gene. Trimming pared 4 bases from V and 4 bases from J, leaving 13 bases between. CDR3 length: 14 amino acids. The CDR3 bases are TGTGCCAGCAGTGTAGTGGGGGGGTCCACTGAAGCTTTCTTT. The encoded protein is CASSVVGGSTEAFF.

This clonotype appeared a few times. The rearrangement uses TRBV7-9 and TRBJ2-5; 11 bases map to TRBD2. Germline V gene lookup returns CDR1 SEHNR and CDR2 FQNEAQ (reference sequence). CDR3 length: 13 amino acids. J lost 10 bases, V lost 3 bases, and 4 bases had no gene match. The CDR3 is CASSLGLAEVQYF. As DNA, the CDR3 is TGTGCCAGCAGCTTGGGACTAGCGGAGGTCCAGTACTTC.

Only one count was recorded for this clonotype. This rearrangement joins TRBV19 to TRBJ2-7; no reliable D call. This CDR3 is 15 amino acids long. V was pared by 6 bases and J by 3 bases, with 18 bases between. Germline CDR1 reads LNHDA; CDR2 reads SQIVND (reference sequence). The CDR3 sequence is CASSPAGSEYYEQYF. The CDR3 nucleotides read TGTGCCAGTAGCCCAGCCGGAAGCGAATACTACGAGCAGTACTTC.

The CDR3 here is CASSLAVGSGANVLTF. Written as DNA, the CDR3 is TGCGCCAGCAGCTTGGCCGTCGGCTCTGGGGCCAACGTCCTGACTTTC. The J gene is TRBJ2-6, the V gene TRBV5-1; no definite D call. The CDR3 covers 16 residues. V gave up 0 bases and J gave up 0 bases, with 7 bases separating them. In germline, CDR1 is SGHRS, CDR2 YFSETQ.

This clonotype appeared a few times. This chain uses TRBV20-1 with TRBJ2-7, with 7 bases that match TRBD1. The V gene's germline CDR1 is DFQATT and CDR2 SNEGSKA (reference sequence). V was clipped by 5 bases and J by 2 bases; unmatched bases: 0. This CDR3 comprises 11 residues. This chain's CDR3 is CSADRAYEQYF. CDR3 in DNA: TGCAGTGCTGACAGGGCCTACGAGCAGTACTTC.

The rearrangement links TRBV7-2 to TRBJ2-4; the D call may be TRBD1 or TRBD2 (6 bases each). The CDR3 spans 16 residues. The germline gives CDR1 SGHTA, CDR2 FQGNSA. V shed 4 bases and J shed 6 bases, with 19 bases lying between them. CDR3 sequence: CASSSRQGLEGNIQYF. The CDR3, as DNA: TGTGCCAGCAGCTCCCGCCAGGGGCTGGAGGGAAACATTCAGTACTTC.

This clonotype has more than one count but fewer than ten. This sequence joins TRBV19 and TRBJ1-6; possibly TRBD1 for D (6 bases). The CDR3 covers 15 residues. Trimming took off 3 bases at V and 9 bases at J, with 15 bases between the two ends. From germline, CDR1 is LNHDA and CDR2 SQIVND (reference sequence). The CDR3 reads CASSIQAGEASPLHF. CDR3 DNA: TGTGCCAGTAGTATTCAGGCAGGGGAGGCTTCACCCCTCCACTTT.

V gene TRBV20-1 combines with J gene TRBJ2-2, with D uncertain. CDR1 and CDR2 from the germline V gene are DFQATT and SNEGSKA (reference sequence). The CDR3 has 15 residues. The V and J ends lost 3 bases and 2 bases respectively, with 13 bases between them. The CDR3 DNA follows: TGCAGTGCTAGCACCCTAGACCTTAACACCGGGGAGCTGTTTTTT. It specifies CSASTLDLNTGELFF.